This is a list of T cell receptor beta chains from one sample in a study of T cells in Graves' hyperthyroidism and ophthalmopathy. TCRdb fed the multiplex PCR reads into MiXCR, producing one record per CDR3 protein. This sample has approximately 640,000 distinct CDR3 sequences, with 45% found just once. The source material was peripheral blood or thyroid tissue (not recorded which). The receptors stem from an adult man with Graves' disease, either hyperthyroidism or ophthalmopathy (not recorded which). CDR3s include the opening cysteine and the closing phenylalanine or tryptophan. The order of the fields is clone size, V gene, D gene, J gene, CDR3 DNA, CDR3 protein. The D gene is left open where the match is weak. Only part of the rows carry a size: once, few, many, or a class if the clone is expanded.

many	TRBV7-9	TRBD1	TRBJ2-5	TGTGCCAGCGGGATCAGGGGGCAGAGGGAGACCCAGTACTTC	CASGIRGQRETQYF
-	TRBV7-9	TRBD1	TRBJ1-4	TGTGCCAGCAGTGCTAGGGGGACAGAAAATGAAAAACTGTTTTTT	CASSARGTENEKLFF
many	TRBV7-9	-	TRBJ1-3	TGTGCCAGCAGTCCTGGAAACACCATATATTTT	CASSPGNTIYF
many	TRBV5-1	-	TRBJ2-5	TGCGCCAGCAGTCAATTCGGGAGCGGACAAGAGACCCAGTACTTC	CASSQFGSGQETQYF
few	TRBV6-6	TRBD1	TRBJ2-7	TGTGCCAGCAGTTCAGGGGGCGGGAACGAGCAGTACTTC	CASSSGGGNEQYF
-	TRBV9	TRBD1	TRBJ1-4	TGTGCCAGCAGAACTCGTACAGGGGCAACTAATGAAAAACTGTTTTTT	CASRTRTGATNEKLFF
-	TRBV9	TRBD1	TRBJ1-2	TGTGCCAGCAGCAACCGGGACAGAAGAAATTATGGCTACACCTTC	CASSNRDRRNYGYTF
-	TRBV11-2	-	TRBJ1-5	TGTGCCAGCAGTTACTCGAATGTTCAGCCCCAGCATTTT	CASSYSNVQPQHF
-	TRBV20-1	-	TRBJ1-5	TGCAGTGCCGAGGGGGGTAGCAATCAGCCCCAGCATTTT	CSAEGGSNQPQHF
-	TRBV20-1	TRBD2	TRBJ2-5	TGCAGTGCCTTCCCGACTAGCGGGACCGAGACCCAGTACTTC	CSAFPTSGTETQYF
many	TRBV7-9	-	TRBJ1-1	TGTGCCAGCTCTCCCTACGTCTCCTTGAACACTGAAGCTTTCTTT	CASSPYVSLNTEAFF
many	TRBV12-3/TRBV12-4	-	TRBJ1-2	TGTGCCAGCACCTGGGGGGATGGCTACACCTTC	CASTWGDGYTF
once	TRBV29-1	-	TRBJ1-2	TGCAGCCAGGGAGGTGATGGCTACACCTTC	CSQGGDGYTF
few	TRBV2	TRBD1	TRBJ2-5	TGTGCCAGCAGTGCCCGACAGGGCTTGAGCGAGACCCAGTACTTC	CASSARQGLSETQYF
-	TRBV7-6	-	TRBJ1-1	TGTGCCAGCAGCTTAGTTGCAGAGCTGAACACTGAAGCTTTCTTT	CASSLVAELNTEAFF
few	TRBV5-1	TRBD1	TRBJ2-7	TGCGCCAGCAGCTTGACAGGGGGCATTGAGCAGTACTTC	CASSLTGGIEQYF
-	TRBV20-1	-	TRBJ2-7	TGCAGTGCTAGCGGGCGGGGATCCTACGAGCAGTACTTC	CSASGRGSYEQYF
-	TRBV6-2/TRBV6-3	TRBD2	TRBJ2-7	TGTGCCAGCAGTTACGGGGGGGGAACCTACGAGCAGTACTTC	CASSYGGGTYEQYF
many	TRBV24-1	-	TRBJ1-2	TGTGCCACCAGCACGGGACGCGACTATGGCTACACCTTC	CATSTGRDYGYTF
-	TRBV9	-	TRBJ1-1	TGTGCCAGCAGCGTAGAGGATCTAACCAGCGGAAACACTGAAGCTTTCTTT	CASSVEDLTSGNTEAFF
many	TRBV10-2	TRBD2	TRBJ2-7	TGCGCCAGCAGTGGTCTGGCGGGAGGGGAGCAGTACTTC	CASSGLAGGEQYF
-	TRBV7-8	-	TRBJ1-1	TGTGCCAGCAGCTTGGGCGGCGGATCAGCAGCTTTCTTT	CASSLGGGSAAFF
-	TRBV5-5	TRBD2	TRBJ2-7	TGTGCCAGCAGCTTGGTAACTAGCGTGGGTTACGAGCAGTACTTC	CASSLVTSVGYEQYF
many	TRBV2	-	TRBJ1-4	TGTGCCAGCAGTGACGCCCCCGGGAATGAAAAACTGTTTTTT	CASSDAPGNEKLFF
-	TRBV9	-	TRBJ2-2	TGTGCCAGCAGCGTAGGGGGGCTTGAATCCGGGGAGCTGTTTTTT	CASSVGGLESGELFF
many	TRBV10-2	-	TRBJ1-1	TGCGCCAGCAGTGAGGGGACTGAAGCTTTCTTT	CASSEGTEAFF
-	TRBV25-1	-	TRBJ1-6	TGTGCCAGCGTAGGTGGTCGGCCGGATTCACCCCTCCACTTT	CASVGGRPDSPLHF